The rows below give T cell receptor beta chains drawn from one sample of a study of siplizumab effects on memory and regulatory T cells. TCRdb's table, derived via immunoSEQ multiplex PCR, lists solely in-frame clones and lacks some. Altogether 80,000 to 95,000 clones are present, approximately 95% being singletons, with the ten largest covering approximately 17%. Material: CD8+ T cells sorted from blood. All receptors come from a human donor in good health. CDR3s include the opening cysteine and the closing phenylalanine or tryptophan. The order of the fields is V gene, clone size, D gene, J gene, CDR3 protein, CDR3 DNA. The D gene is left open where the match is weak. Clone size is not always given. Where it is, it says once, few, many or a class for expanded clones.

TRBV2,-,TRBD2,TRBJ2-5,CASSEGGSGRLRETQYF,TGTGCCAGCAGCGAGGGGGGTAGCGGGAGGCTGAGAGAGACCCAGTACTTC
TRBV10-1,-,-,TRBJ2-1,CASSDVGKTSYNEQFF,TGCGCCAGCAGTGATGTCGGGAAAACCTCCTACAATGAGCAGTTCTTC
TRBV28,-,-,TRBJ1-1,CASSLGRWMNTEAFF,TGTGCCAGCAGTTTAGGACGGTGGATGAACACTGAAGCTTTCTTT
TRBV6-1,-,-,TRBJ2-2,CASSEGPTGTGELFF,TGTGCCAGCAGTGAAGGGCCCACGGGGACCGGGGAGCTGTTTTTT
TRBV19,once,TRBD1,TRBJ1-2,CASSPGTGNYGYTF,TGTGCCAGTAGTCCAGGGACAGGGAACTATGGCTACACCTTC
TRBV9,once,TRBD2,TRBJ2-1,CASSVGREGRNEQFF,TGTGCCAGCAGCGTAGGGCGGGAGGGCCGGAATGAGCAGTTCTTC
TRBV7-6,-,-,TRBJ2-5,CASARPKAGSRPETQYF,TGTGCCAGTGCCAGACCTAAGGCTGGCTCGAGACCGGAGACCCAGTACTTC
TRBV28,-,-,TRBJ2-3,CASSPRTTGTDTQYF,TGTGCCAGCAGTCCAAGGACGACAGGCACAGATACGCAGTATTTT
TRBV27,-,TRBD1,TRBJ1-6,CASSFMAGRGSPLHF,TGTGCCAGCAGTTTTATGGCTGGCAGGGGGTCGCCCCTCCACTTT
TRBV10-2,once,-,TRBJ2-2,CASSEEGVLFF,TGCGCCAGCAGTGAAGAGGGCGTGCTGTTTTTT
TRBV4-2,-,TRBD2,TRBJ2-7,CASSQVLAGVAYYEQYF,TGTGCCAGCAGCCAAGTACTAGCGGGAGTTGCATACTACGAGCAGTACTTC
TRBV6-6,large,TRBD2,TRBJ2-1,CASSSDGGDEQFF,TGTGCCAGCAGTTCGGATGGGGGGGATGAGCAGTTCTTC
TRBV27,-,-,TRBJ2-3,CASTDNGADTQYF,TGTGCCAGCACAGACAACGGGGCAGATACGCAGTATTTT
TRBV6-5,-,TRBD1,TRBJ1-2,CASSYRQGAIENGYTF,TGTGCCAGCAGTTATCGACAGGGGGCGATCGAAAATGGCTACACCTTC
TRBV5-4,few,TRBD1,TRBJ2-1,CASSFGTGLYEQFF,TGTGCCAGCAGCTTCGGGACAGGGTTGTATGAGCAGTTCTTC
TRBV6-5,-,-,TRBJ2-5,CASSSRAPRFEETQYF,TGTGCCAGCAGTTCTCGGGCCCCCAGATTCGAGGAGACCCAGTACTTC
TRBV14,-,-,TRBJ2-7,CASSETISYEQYF,TGTGCCAGCAGCGAAACGATATCCTACGAGCAGTACTTC
TRBV5-1,-,TRBD1,TRBJ2-7,CASSSGTDYTYEQYF,TGCGCCAGCAGCTCCGGGACAGACTATACCTACGAGCAGTACTTC
TRBV5-5,-,-,TRBJ1-5,CASSFIYSNQPQHF,TGTGCCAGCAGCTTCATCTATAGCAATCAGCCCCAGCATTTT
TRBV10-2,-,-,TRBJ2-3,CASTGLASTDTQYF,TGCGCCAGCACCGGCCTGGCCAGCACAGATACGCAGTATTTT
TRBV15,-,-,TRBJ1-4,CATSRDDEKLFF,TGTGCCACCAGCAGAGATGATGAAAAACTGTTTTTT
TRBV25-1,-,-,TRBJ2-6,CASSEPRLGGANVLTF,TGTGCCAGCAGTGAGCCCCGGCTCGGTGGGGCCAACGTCCTGACTTTC
TRBV7-6,-,-,TRBJ1-4,CASSSSGRSGEKLFF,TGTGCCAGCAGCTCCAGTGGACGTAGCGGTGAAAAACTGTTTTTT
TRBV10-2,once,-,TRBJ2-1,CASSESGSSQFF,TGCGCCAGCAGTGAGTCGGGGAGCTCGCAGTTCTTC
TRBV27,-,-,TRBJ2-1,CASSYSGSSYNEQFF,TGTGCCAGCAGTTATAGCGGTAGCTCCTACAATGAGCAGTTCTTC
TRBV5-1,-,TRBD1,TRBJ2-3,CASKPRDSLMTDTQYF,TGCGCCAGCAAACCCCGGGACAGCTTAATGACGGATACGCAGTATTTT
TRBV9,-,-,TRBJ2-7,CASSVGYGPYEQYF,TGTGCCAGCAGCGTAGGATACGGGCCGTACGAGCAGTACTTC
TRBV29-1,-,-,TRBJ2-3,CSVAGPVTDTQYF,TGCAGCGTTGCCGGGCCGGTAACAGATACGCAGTATTTT
TRBV6-9,-,-,TRBJ1-1,CASSYSLINTEAFF,TGTGCCAGCAGTTACTCCTTGATAAACACTGAAGCTTTCTTT
TRBV5-1,-,TRBD2,TRBJ2-7,CASSLSGGSYEQYF,TGCGCCAGCAGCTTAAGCGGGGGATCCTACGAGCAGTACTTC
TRBV5-6,-,-,TRBJ2-1,CASSLGINEQFF,TGTGCCAGCAGCTTGGGAATCAATGAGCAGTTCTTC
TRBV7-8,-,TRBD2,TRBJ2-1,CASSWLAGENYNEQFF,TGTGCCAGCAGCTGGCTAGCGGGAGAAAATTACAATGAGCAGTTCTTC
TRBV10-3,-,TRBD2,TRBJ2-3,CAISEPPGLGADTQYF,TGTGCCATCAGTGAGCCTCCGGGACTAGGGGCAGATACGCAGTATTTT
TRBV19,-,TRBD1,TRBJ2-1,CASSWGRGRYEQFF,TGTGCCAGTAGTTGGGGTAGGGGGCGGTATGAGCAGTTCTTC
TRBV6-4,-,-,TRBJ2-4,CARRFHQEAKNILFMYF,TGTGCCAGAAGATTTCATCAGGAAGCCAAAAACATTCTTTTTATGTACTTC
TRBV15,few,TRBD1,TRBJ2-7,CATSTGTGGIYEQYF,TGTGCCACCAGTACCGGGACAGGGGGCATCTACGAGCAGTACTTC
TRBV5-6,-,TRBD2,TRBJ2-7,CASSPKLAGALYEQYF,TGTGCCAGCAGTCCGAAACTAGCGGGAGCTCTCTACGAGCAGTACTTC
TRBV14,once,TRBD2,TRBJ2-7,CASSPVAGGPAYEQYF,TGTGCCAGCAGCCCAGTAGCGGGAGGGCCGGCCTACGAGCAGTACTTC
TRBV6-5,-,-,TRBJ1-2,CASSLGPLNYGYTF,TGTGCCAGCAGCCTCGGACCCCTTAACTATGGCTACACCTTC
TRBV7-9,-,-,TRBJ1-2,CASSLVGNYGYTF,TGTGCCAGCAGCTTAGTAGGCAACTATGGCTACACCTTC
TRBV18,-,TRBD1,TRBJ2-3,CASSPSLTGQGASDTQYF,TGTGCCAGCTCACCCTCCCTAACGGGACAGGGGGCGTCAGATACGCAGTATTTT
TRBV6-1,-,-,TRBJ1-3,CASSEEWDTGNTIYF,TGTGCCAGCAGTGAAGAATGGGATACTGGAAACACCATATATTTT
TRBV7-8,-,-,TRBJ2-7,CASSPVLADSYEQYF,TGTGCCAGCAGTCCCGTTTTAGCGGACTCCTACGAGCAGTACTTC
TRBV2,-,-,TRBJ2-2,CASSAGPEGAGELFF,TGTGCCAGCAGTGCAGGGCCTGAGGGGGCCGGGGAGCTGTTTTTT
TRBV5-1,-,-,TRBJ1-1,CASSLESRMNTEAFF,TGCGCCAGCAGCTTGGAATCACGGATGAACACTGAAGCTTTCTTT
TRBV4-2,-,-,TRBJ1-2,CASSQGSQAEEGSF,TGTGCCAGCAGCCAAGGGTCCCAGGCAGAGGAAGGGAGCTTC
TRBV18,-,TRBD2,TRBJ2-3,CASSPPSGSIDTQYF,TGTGCCAGCTCACCACCCAGCGGGAGTATAGATACGCAGTATTTT